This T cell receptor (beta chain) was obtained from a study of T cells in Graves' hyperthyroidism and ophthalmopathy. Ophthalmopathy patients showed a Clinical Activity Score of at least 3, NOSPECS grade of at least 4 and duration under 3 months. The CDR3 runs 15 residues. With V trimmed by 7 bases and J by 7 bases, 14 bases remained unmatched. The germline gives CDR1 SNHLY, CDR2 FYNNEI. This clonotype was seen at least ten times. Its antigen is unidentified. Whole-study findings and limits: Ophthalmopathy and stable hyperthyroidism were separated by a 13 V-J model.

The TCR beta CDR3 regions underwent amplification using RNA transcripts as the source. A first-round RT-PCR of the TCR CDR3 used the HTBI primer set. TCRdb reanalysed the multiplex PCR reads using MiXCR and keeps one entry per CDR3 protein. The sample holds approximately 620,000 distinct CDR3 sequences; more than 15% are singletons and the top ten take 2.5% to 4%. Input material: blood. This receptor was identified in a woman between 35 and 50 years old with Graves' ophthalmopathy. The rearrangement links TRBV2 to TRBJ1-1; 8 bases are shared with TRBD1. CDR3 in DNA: TGTGCCAGCACAAGTTCCAGACAGGGGTGGCATGAAGCTTTCTTT. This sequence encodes CASTSSRQGWHEAFF. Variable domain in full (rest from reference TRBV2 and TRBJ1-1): EPEVTQTPSHQVTQMGQEVILRCVPISNHLYFYWYRQILGQKVEFLVSFYNNEISEKSEIFDDQFSVERPDGSNFTLKIRSTKLEDSAMYFCASTSSRQGWHEAFFGQGTRLTVV.